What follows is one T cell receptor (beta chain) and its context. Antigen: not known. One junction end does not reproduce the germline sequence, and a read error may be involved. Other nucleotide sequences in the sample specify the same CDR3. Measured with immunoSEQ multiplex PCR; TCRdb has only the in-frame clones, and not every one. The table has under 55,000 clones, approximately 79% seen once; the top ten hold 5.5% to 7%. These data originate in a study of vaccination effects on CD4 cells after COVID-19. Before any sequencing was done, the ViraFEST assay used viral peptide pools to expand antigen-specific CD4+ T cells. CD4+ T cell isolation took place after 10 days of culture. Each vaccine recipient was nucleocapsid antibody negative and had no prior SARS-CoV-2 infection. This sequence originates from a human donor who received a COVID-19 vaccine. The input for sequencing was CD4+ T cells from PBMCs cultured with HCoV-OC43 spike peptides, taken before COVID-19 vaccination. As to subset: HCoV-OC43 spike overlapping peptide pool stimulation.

CDR3 loop: CASSLGRSYGYTF. As DNA, the CDR3 is TGTGCTAGCAGTTTAGGACGATCCTATGGCTACACCTTC. The V call is TRBV12-3 or TRBV12-4, the J call TRBJ1-2, with D hard to call. The CDR3 is 13 amino acids.